This entry is about one TCR beta chain. What it binds is not known. This entry is derived from a study of cytomegalovirus exposure and HLA in healthy donors. The primer mix had 60 Vbeta and 13 Jbeta primers. Produced via immunoSEQ multiplex PCR; TCRdb's table is partial and in-frame only. The sample includes 81,000 or so clones, 62% of them seen just once. Study-level findings and limits: In the analysis, some V segments, TRBV6-2 and TRBV6-3 included, were excluded as indistinguishable. Association of 17,000 or so TCR beta sequences with HLA alleles was found at 0.05 false discovery rate in a later analysis.

The germline gives CDR1 SNHLY, CDR2 FYNNEI. Trimming pared 6 bases from V and 6 bases from J, leaving 12 bases between. The CDR3 loop spans 14 amino acids. This sequence originates from a woman in her twenties or thirties in good health and CMV-seropositive. This chain uses TRBV2 with TRBJ1-6, with TRBD1 as a possible D gene (6 bases). Sequences were obtained from PBMCs. Here the CDR3 reads CASRKGEGNSPLHF. Written as DNA, the CDR3 is TGTGCCAGCAGGAAGGGGGAGGGTAATTCACCCCTCCACTTT.